This TCR beta chain came from a study of Graves' ophthalmopathy and Graves' hyperthyroidism. The germline CDR1 and CDR2 sequences are SNHLY and FYNNEI. This CDR3 has 14 amino acids. Trimming removed 5 bases from V and 3 bases from J, with 14 bases in between. This clonotype was detected many times. Amplified material comprised TCR beta CDR3 regions derived from RNA transcripts. Second-round multiplex PCR came after first-round RT-PCR with HTBI primers. Via MiXCR, TCRdb re-called the multiplex PCR reads, giving one row per CDR3 protein. Here the sample spans hundreds of thousands of distinct CDR3 sequences, 14% being singletons.

This receptor was identified in a woman between 25 and 40 years old with Graves' ophthalmopathy. Sequencing input: blood. The chain employs TRBV2 and TRBJ2-7; D tentatively reads TRBD1 or TRBD2 (6 bases each). The CDR3 nucleotides read TGTGCCAGCAGTCAGGGACACGGGGGCTACGAGCAGTACTTC. Its protein product is CASSQGHGGYEQYF. Combining the CDR3 with reference TRBV2 and TRBJ2-7 gives the whole variable domain EPEVTQTPSHQVTQMGQEVILRCVPISNHLYFYWYRQILGQKVEFLVSFYNNEISEKSEIFDDQFSVERPDGSNFTLKIRSTKLEDSAMYFCASSQGHGGYEQYFGPGTRLTVT.